One and the same sample provided the 10 T cell receptor beta chains below, sequenced in a study of CD8 T cells in ankylosing spondylitis. TCRdb recomputed calls from the 5' RACE reads with MiXCR, one row per CDR3 protein. The sample records 200,000 to 250,000 distinct CDR3 sequences, 10% being singletons. Sequenced input: blood, either unsorted or a sorted T cell fraction (not recorded which). The receptor set was obtained from a male donor with ankylosing spondylitis or in good health (not recorded which).

This clonotype has a handful of counts. V usage is TRBV12-3 or TRBV12-4 and J usage is TRBJ1-1, with D tentatively TRBD1 (5 bases). There are 14 residues in the CDR3. V lost 7 bases and J lost 8, with 20 bases in between. The CDR3: CASTTEGVRTEAFF. The CDR3 coding sequence is TGTGCCAGCACCACTGAAGGGGTCCGTACCGAAGCTTTCTTT.

This clonotype was seen only a few times. This chain joins TRBV7-3 and TRBJ2-7; 12 nucleotides match TRBD2. The CDR3 has 13 amino acids. Trimming at V came to 5 bases and at J to 6 bases, leaving 2 bases not matched to a gene. Germline-derived CDR1 and CDR2 are SGHTA and FQGTGA. The CDR3 DNA reads TGTGCCAGCAGCCAACTAGCGGGGGGCGAGCAGTACTTC. Its protein is CASSQLAGGEQYF.

As for this clonotype: A much larger clone lies a single base off, so this may be a read error. The V gene is TRBV6-1, the J gene TRBJ2-5, with 8 bases matching TRBD2. The CDR3 sequence is 14 residues long. Germline assignment: CDR1 MNHNS and CDR2 SASEGT. V shed 7 bases and J 7 bases; nucleotides not matched to a gene: 11. The CDR3 region is CASTIAGGDGTQYF. DNA of the CDR3: TGTGCCAGCACCATCGCCGGGGGGGACGGGACCCAGTACTTC.

This clonotype was found many times. The chain carries TRBV12-3 or TRBV12-4 and TRBJ1-1; 11 nucleotides agree with TRBD1. The CDR3 has 15 residues. After removal of 4 bases from V and 2 bases from J, the junction contained 3 bases not matched to a gene. The CDR3 DNA is TGTGCCAGCAGTTCCCGGACAGGGGGCAACACTGAAGCTTTCTTT. As protein: CASSSRTGGNTEAFF.

This clonotype was seen repeatedly, ten times or more. The rearrangement links TRBV5-1 to TRBJ2-3; the match to TRBD1 covers 7 bases. Germline V gives CDR1 SGHRS, CDR2 YFSETQ. V gave up 3 bases and J gave up 5 bases; unmatched junction bases: 9. The CDR3 extends over 15 amino acids. This chain's CDR3 is CASSSSDREIDTQYF. CDR3 coding DNA: TGCGCCAGCAGCTCCTCAGACAGGGAAATAGATACGCAGTATTTT.

Ten or more counts support this clonotype. The rearrangement links TRBV20-1 to TRBJ2-5; 9 bases fit TRBD2. Germline CDR1 is DFQATT and CDR2 is SNEGSKA (reference sequence). The junction had 13 bases not matched to a gene; V was cut back by 3 bases and J by 5 bases. The CDR3 loop spans 16 amino acids. In DNA, the CDR3 is TGCAGTGCTAGGTCCCTCTCGACTAGCGGTCTGGAGACCCAGTACTTC. Its protein is CSARSLSTSGLETQYF.

The chain couples TRBV9 to TRBJ2-7, with TRBD1 identical over 11 bases. The CDR3 covers 15 residues. The germline V gene has CDR1 SGDLS and CDR2 YYNGEE. The V gene end was trimmed by 4 bases and the J gene end by 2 bases; junction bases not matched to a gene: 5. The CDR3 region is CASSLGQGGTYEQYF. The CDR3 bases are TGTGCCAGCAGCCTGGGACAGGGGGGCACCTACGAGCAGTACTTC.

This clonotype has ten or more counts. The chain links TRBV7-6 to TRBJ1-3; D is possibly TRBD1 (6 bases). Germline V gene data show CDR1 as SGHVS and CDR2 as FNYEAQ. The CDR3 totals 17 residues. With 1 base removed from V and 2 bases from J, the gap between germline ends came to 15 bases. The CDR3 loop is CASSLVSAQGAGNTIYF. CDR3 coding DNA: TGTGCCAGCAGCTTAGTGTCCGCACAGGGTGCTGGAAACACCATATATTTT.

This clonotype has a handful of counts. The chain recombines TRBV11-2 with TRBJ2-5; 13 bases agree with TRBD2. CDR3 length: 17 residues. Unmatched junction bases numbered 6, after V lost 5 bases and J lost 0 bases. Germline V gene data show CDR1 as SGHAT and CDR2 as FQNNGV. The CDR3 DNA follows: TGTGCCAGCAGCCGGACTAGCGGGGGATCGTACCAAGAGACCCAGTACTTC. It encodes CASSRTSGGSYQETQYF.

V and J are TRBV12-3 or TRBV12-4 and TRBJ2-2, with D hard to call. The CDR3 extends over 13 amino acids. The ends were cut back, 1 base at V and 8 bases at J, with 8 bases in the middle. The CDR3 loop reads CASSLGDSGELFF. The CDR3 bases are TGTGCCAGCAGTTTAGGGGATTCGGGGGAGCTGTTTTTT.